Given below is one T cell receptor (beta chain) in context. Its target is unknown. Researchers used genomic DNA as the template to profile TCR beta VDJ and CDR3. TCRdb reprocessed the reads via MiXCR and lists one record per CDR3 protein. The sample has around 430,000 distinct CDR3 sequences; about a third are singletons. The source of the sample is a study of CD8+CD57+ T cells in acquired aplastic anemia. Study observations and caveats: Significance was not reached for CD8+ Simpson's diversity between patients and controls.

CD8+CD57+ cell expansion had been shown by flow cytometry in patients chosen for sequencing. Unmatched junction bases numbered 3, after V lost 4 bases and J lost 1 base. Germline V gene sequence: CDR1 GTSNPN, CDR2 SVGIG (reference sequence). CDR3 length: 14 residues. This chain uses TRBV30 with TRBJ1-1; 10 nucleotides match TRBD1. The source is a human donor with aplastic anemia. The specimen was sorted CD4+, CD8+, or CD8+CD57+ T cells (not recorded which) from PBMCs. The CDR3 here is CAWNGDRGNTEAFF. The CDR3 DNA sequence: TGTGCCTGGAACGGGGACAGGGGGAACACTGAAGCTTTCTTT.